One and the same sample provided the 25 T cell receptor beta chains below, sequenced in a study of post-analysis software for immune sequencing data. Study-wide findings and caveats: Elevated frequency relative to controls characterized 4 or 5 TRBV segments in patients, TRBV5-6, TRBV5-1 and TRBV20-1 among them.

Antigens of these TCRs are unknown. Each TCR beta cDNA library carried unique molecular identifiers. MiXCR, applied by TCRdb to the PCR reads, yields one record per CDR3 protein. Altogether roughly 800,000 distinct CDR3 sequences are present, approximately 50% being singletons, with the ten largest covering 4.6%. Sequenced sample: blood. The origin of the receptors is a girl aged 5 to 17 with multiple sclerosis.

In its sample, this clonotype was seen a few times. This chain joins TRBV12-3 or TRBV12-4 and TRBJ2-1; 8 bases agree with TRBD2. The CDR3 is 15 amino acids. The J segment lost 7 bases and the V segment lost 5 bases, leaving 10 bases of the junction unmatched. CDR3 sequence reads: CASSGSGTSRNEQFF. The CDR3 coding sequence is TGTGCCAGCAGTGGGTCCGGGACTAGTAGGAATGAGCAGTTCTTC.

The sample holds a few counts of this clonotype. The chain links TRBV20-1 to TRBJ2-7, with 11 bases identical to TRBD1. CDR3 length: 14 residues. After removal of 2 bases from V and 3 bases from J, the junction contained 3 bases not matched to a gene. Germline CDR1 and CDR2: DFQATT and SNEGSKA (reference sequence). The CDR3 sequence is CSARTGTGGYEQYF. The CDR3 region has the DNA TGCAGTGCTAGAACCGGGACAGGGGGCTACGAGCAGTACTTC.

V and J are TRBV27 and TRBJ2-5, with unresolved D. This CDR3 has 16 residues. V was cut by 3 bases and J by 0 bases, with 14 bases left in between. Germline CDR1 is MNHEY and CDR2 is SMNVEV (reference sequence). In DNA form, the CDR3 reads TGTGCCAGCAGTTTCCTAACGGGCGCGCACCAAGAGACCCAGTACTTC. It specifies CASSFLTGAHQETQYF.

The gene calls are TRBV4-1 and TRBJ1-2; D is possibly TRBD1 (5 bases). The CDR3 spans 16 residues. Trimming shortened V by 4 bases and J by 4 bases, and 19 bases separated the two germline ends. Germline loops: CDR1 MGHRA, CDR2 YSYEKL. CDR3 in DNA: TGCGCCAGCAGCCCTGTTCCCGGGACGGACCTCTATGGCTACACCTTC. Its protein is CASSPVPGTDLYGYTF.

The chain combines TRBV7-9 with TRBJ2-3, with D perhaps TRBD1 or TRBD2 (6 bases each). Trimming stripped 2 bases from V and 2 bases from J, with 14 bases between. The V gene's germline CDR1 is SEHNR and CDR2 FQNEAQ (reference sequence). The length of the CDR3 is 16 residues. The CDR3 DNA follows: TGTGCCAGCAGCTTATACGAGGGGGGAGCCACAGATACGCAGTATTTT. Its translation: CASSLYEGGATDTQYF. Full variable domain (remainder filled in from reference TRBV7-9 and TRBJ2-3): DTGVSQNPRHKITKRGQNVTFRCDPISEHNRLYWYRQTLGQGPEFLTYFQNEAQLEKSRLLSDRFSAERPKGSFSTLEIQRTEQGDSAMYLCASSLYEGGATDTQYFGPGTRLTVL.

The chain links TRBV7-2 to TRBJ2-4, with 8 bases fitting TRBD2. The DNA end lines up better with TRBJ2-7; the J call may be wrong. CDR1 and CDR2 (germline): SGHTA, FQGNSA. The CDR3 length is 12 residues. The chain's CDR3 is CASSPLAGEQYF. The CDR3 coding sequence is TGTGCCAGCAGCCCTCTAGCGGGCGAGCAGTACTTC.

V and J are TRBV24-1 and TRBJ1-2; D call uncertain. The V end was cut by 8 bases, the J end by 8 bases, with 17 bases between. The germline V gene encodes CDR1 KGHDR and CDR2 SFDVKD. The CDR3 sequence is 13 residues long. The CDR3, as DNA: TGTGCCACCACCGGATCGAGTCCGCACGGCTACACCTTC. This gives the protein CATTGSSPHGYTF.

The chain couples TRBV12-5 to TRBJ1-2, with a tentative D call TRBD1 (6 bases). CDR1 is LGHNT and CDR2 is FRNRAP in the germline V gene. With 2 bases removed from V and 5 bases from J, the gap between germline ends came to 24 bases. The CDR3 is made up of 18 amino acids. CDR3 region: CASGLIPWRGDGNYGYTF. The CDR3 DNA reads TGTGCTAGTGGTTTGATCCCATGGAGGGGGGACGGAAATTATGGCTACACCTTC.

This clonotype was detected only once. V gene TRBV27 combines with J gene TRBJ2-1; 13 bases are a match to TRBD2. The CDR3 is made up of 16 amino acids. J lost 5 bases, V lost 5 bases, and 6 bases had no gene match. Per the germline V gene, CDR1 is MNHEY and CDR2 is SMNVEV (reference sequence). CDR3 sequence reads: CASSLRTSGRDNEQFF. For the CDR3, the DNA is TGTGCCAGCAGTCTCCGAACTAGCGGGAGGGACAATGAGCAGTTCTTC.

J is TRBJ1-2 and V is TRBV12-3 or TRBV12-4; D unresolved. V lost 8 bases and J 8 bases, leaving 15 bases between the germline ends. CDR3 length: 12 residues. The CDR3 region has the DNA TGTGCCAGCGGAAGAGTTACTGGGGGCTACACCTTC. Translation: CASGRVTGGYTF.

This sequence joins TRBV6-1 and TRBJ2-4; TRBD1 is a possible D gene (5 bases). The CDR3 sequence is 15 residues long. The germline gives CDR1 MNHNS, CDR2 SASEGT. Trimming took 6 bases from V and 0 from J, leaving 12 bases between them. CDR3 in amino acids: CASRDNLLAKNIQYF. For the CDR3, the DNA is TGTGCCAGCAGGGACAACCTACTAGCCAAAAACATTCAGTACTTC.

The rearrangement joins TRBV4-1 to TRBJ1-1; no firm D call. V lost 1 base and J lost 4, with 16 bases in between. Germline V CDR1 and CDR2: MGHRA, YSYEKL. This CDR3 has 16 residues. The CDR3 DNA follows: TGCGCCAGCAGCCAAGCTCCCTGGGCAGCCGCCACTGAAGCTTTCTTT. This translates into CASSQAPWAAATEAFF.

V and J are TRBV29-1 and TRBJ1-2; D perhaps matches TRBD1 (6 bases). CDR3 length: 14 residues. Trimming stripped 2 bases from V and 4 bases from J, with 14 bases between. CDR1 and CDR2 from the germline V gene are SQVTM and ANQGSEA. This chain's CDR3 is CSVEPPDSLYGYTF. CDR3 nucleotides: TGCAGCGTTGAACCTCCGGACAGCCTCTATGGCTACACCTTC. Full variable domain (rest looked up from reference TRBV29-1 and TRBJ1-2): SAVISQKPSRDICQRGTSLTIQCQVDSQVTMMFWYRQQPGQSLTLIATANQGSEATYESGFVIDKFPISRPNLTFSTLTVSNMSPEDSSIYLCSVEPPDSLYGYTFGSGTRLTVV.

This chain links TRBV25-1 with TRBJ2-3; the match to TRBD2 covers 9 bases. CDR3 length equals 16 residues. From germline, CDR1 is MGHDK and CDR2 SYGVNS. The V and J ends lost 2 bases and 1 base, in that order; junction bases with no gene match: 4. CDR3 coding DNA: TGTGCCAGCAGTGAACGGGCGGGAGGGCGCACAGATACGCAGTATTTT. Translated, it gives CASSERAGGRTDTQYF.

The chain links TRBV10-3 to TRBJ1-3; D call uncertain. Trimming cost V 0 bases and J 2 bases, with 5 bases left between them. Germline V lookup: CDR1 ENHRY, CDR2 SYGVKD. This CDR3 comprises 14 residues. Here the CDR3 DNA reads TGTGCCATCAGTGAGTCGCTCACTGGAAACACCATATATTTT. This codes for CAISESLTGNTIYF.

This clonotype was observed a single time. V usage is TRBV15 and J usage is TRBJ2-5, with D unresolved. TRBJ2-7 explains the end of the DNA better; the J call may be wrong. Germline CDR1 LNHNV, CDR2 YYDKDF (reference sequence). CDR3 length: 15 residues. Here the CDR3 DNA reads TGTGCCACCAGCAGAGATGCCTCCTATGCCTACGAGCAGTACTTC. Encoded protein: CATSRDASYAYEQYF.

The chain has TRBV6-5 and TRBJ1-2; D possibly corresponds to TRBD1 (6 bases). V was cut by 8 bases and J by 3 bases, with 16 bases left in between. Germline lookup yields CDR1 MNHEY and CDR2 SVGAGI. This CDR3 contains 14 residues. The DNA of the CDR3 is TGTGCCAGCGGAGACCTACAGGGTTACTATGGCTACACCTTC. Amino acids: CASGDLQGYYGYTF.

The rearrangement joins TRBV14 to TRBJ2-3; no clear D gene. Germline CDR1 is SGHDN and CDR2 is FVKESK. Trimming pared 2 bases from V and 6 bases from J, leaving 9 bases between. This CDR3 spans 13 amino acids. The CDR3 coding sequence is TGTGCCAGCAGCCAACACTTGTCGGATACGCAGTATTTT. Translation: CASSQHLSDTQYF.

This chain uses TRBV12-3 or TRBV12-4 with TRBJ2-4, with D possibly TRBD1 on 6 matching bases. V lost 4 bases, J lost 3 bases, and 13 bases lay in between. The CDR3 consists of 15 residues. CDR3 sequence reads: CASSSPQGNKNIQYF. The CDR3 coding sequence is TGTGCCAGCAGTTCCCCCCAGGGGAACAAAAACATTCAGTACTTC.

The rearrangement joins TRBV5-1 to TRBJ2-3; 7 bases match TRBD1. The trim removed 5 bases at V and 3 bases at J, leaving 6 bases unmatched. Per germline, CDR1 SGHRS and CDR2 YFSETQ. The CDR3 spans 14 residues. The CDR3 here is CASSWDSLTDTQYF. The CDR3 DNA is TGCGCCAGCAGTTGGGACAGCCTTACAGATACGCAGTATTTT.

J is TRBJ1-5 and V is TRBV12-3 or TRBV12-4, with D possibly matching TRBD1 (6 bases). The V gene lost 6 bases and the J gene lost 9 bases, with 15 bases spanning the gap. The CDR3 runs 13 residues. The CDR3 sequence is CASSQGKEMPQHF. As DNA, the CDR3 is TGTGCCAGCAGCCAGGGGAAAGAGATGCCCCAGCATTTT.

This clonotype occurred a few times. At one boundary the junction diverges from the germline segment, which might be a read error. The gene calls are TRBV20-1 and TRBJ2-1, with 8 bases lining up with TRBD2. The CDR3 has 15 residues. Germline V lookup: CDR1 DFQATT, CDR2 SNEGSKA (reference sequence). The CDR3 coding sequence is TGCAGTGCTAGTACAAGCGGGGGTCGTTCCAATGAGCGGTTCTTC. The encoded protein is CSASTSGGRSNERFF.

This sequence joins TRBV3-1 and TRBJ1-2, with D perhaps matching TRBD1 (6 bases). The CDR3 is 13 amino acids. Trimming took off 2 bases at V and 12 bases at J, with 16 bases between the two ends. CDR1 LGHDT and CDR2 YNNKEL come from the germline V gene (reference sequence). CDR3 amino acids: CASSQSATGGNTF. CDR3 nucleotides: TGTGCCAGCAGCCAAAGCGCGACAGGAGGCAACACCTTC.

Turning to this clonotype: One junction end disagrees with the germline gene, perhaps due to a read error. The rearrangement joins TRBV29-1 to TRBJ2-5, with unresolved D. The CDR3 runs to 14 residues. From germline, CDR1 is SQVTM and CDR2 ANQGSEA. The DNA of the CDR3 is TGCAGCGGTGAACCGACAAGTCCCGAAGAGACCCAGTACTTC. This gives the protein CSGEPTSPEETQYF.

V gene TRBV27 combines with J gene TRBJ2-3; 11 bases are shared with TRBD2. Germline V gene lookup returns CDR1 MNHEY and CDR2 SMNVEV (reference sequence). This CDR3 spans 16 amino acids. The junction had 6 bases not matched to a gene; V was cut back by 5 bases and J by 2 bases. The CDR3 is CASSPISGGDTDTQYF. CDR3 DNA sequence: TGTGCCAGCAGTCCTATTAGCGGGGGGGACACAGATACGCAGTATTTT.